This TCR beta chain originates from a study of T cell responses to AZD1222 COVID-19 vaccine. The study, taken as a whole, reports: The study identified only six AZD1222 recipients as seropositive at baseline. No repertoire was sampled before or during the peak T cell response, only after it.

V shed 0 bases and J 0 bases; nucleotides not matched to a gene: 4. This CDR3 is 16 amino acids long. In germline, CDR1 is SGHRS, CDR2 YFSETQ. A note on this clone: Its specificity is unknown.

Some clones are missing from TCRdb's copy, which holds only in-frame ones; the method was immunoSEQ multiplex PCR. The sample lists around 150,000 clones; 80% to 95% were seen once. The source was peripheral blood, collected 28 days after the second AZD1222 dose. The sequence derives from an adult who received the AZD1222 COVID-19 vaccine. V and J are TRBV5-1 and TRBJ2-3; 7 nucleotides agree with TRBD2. Here the CDR3 reads CASSLGLAASTDTQYF. The CDR3 region has the DNA TGCGCCAGCAGCTTGGGGCTAGCGGCAAGCACAGATACGCAGTATTTT.